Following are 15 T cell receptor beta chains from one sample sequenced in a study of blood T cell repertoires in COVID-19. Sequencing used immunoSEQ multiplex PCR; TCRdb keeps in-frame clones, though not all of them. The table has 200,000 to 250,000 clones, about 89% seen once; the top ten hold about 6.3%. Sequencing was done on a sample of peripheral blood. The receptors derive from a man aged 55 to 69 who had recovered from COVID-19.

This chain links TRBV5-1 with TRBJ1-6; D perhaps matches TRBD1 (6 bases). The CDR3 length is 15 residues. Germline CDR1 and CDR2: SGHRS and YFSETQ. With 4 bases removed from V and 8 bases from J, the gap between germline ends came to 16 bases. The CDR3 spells CASSTTGIGDSPLHF. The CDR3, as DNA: TGCGCCAGCAGCACTACAGGGATCGGGGATTCACCCCTCCACTTT.

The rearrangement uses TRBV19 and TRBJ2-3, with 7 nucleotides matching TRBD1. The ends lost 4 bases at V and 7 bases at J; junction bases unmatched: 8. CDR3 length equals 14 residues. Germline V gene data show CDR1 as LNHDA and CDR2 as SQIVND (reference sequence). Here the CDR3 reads CASSTLGGRYTQYF. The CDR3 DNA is TGTGCCAGTAGTACCCTAGGGGGCAGGTATACGCAGTATTTT.

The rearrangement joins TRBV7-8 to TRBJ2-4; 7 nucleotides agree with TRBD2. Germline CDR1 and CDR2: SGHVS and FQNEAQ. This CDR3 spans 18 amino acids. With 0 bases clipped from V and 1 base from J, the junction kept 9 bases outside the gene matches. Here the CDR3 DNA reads TGTGCCAGCAGCTTAGCGCAGGGAGGGAAGTTGGCCAAAAACATTCAGTACTTC. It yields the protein CASSLAQGGKLAKNIQYF.

As DNA, the CDR3 is TGCGCCAGCAGCTTGGTTACAGTTACCTACAATGAGCAGTTCTTC. Residues: CASSLVTVTYNEQFF. The rearrangement uses TRBV5-1 and TRBJ2-1; no firm D call. Looked up from germline, CDR1 is SGHRS and CDR2 is YFSETQ. The CDR3 is 15 amino acids. V was clipped by 0 bases and J by 2 bases, with 9 bases between them.

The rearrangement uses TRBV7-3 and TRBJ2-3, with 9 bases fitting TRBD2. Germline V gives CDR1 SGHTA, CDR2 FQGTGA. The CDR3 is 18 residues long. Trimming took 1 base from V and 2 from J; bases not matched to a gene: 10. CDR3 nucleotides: TGTGCCAGCAGCTTAAGAGGTTTGGCTAGCGGGGCCACAGATACGCAGTATTTT. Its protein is CASSLRGLASGATDTQYF.

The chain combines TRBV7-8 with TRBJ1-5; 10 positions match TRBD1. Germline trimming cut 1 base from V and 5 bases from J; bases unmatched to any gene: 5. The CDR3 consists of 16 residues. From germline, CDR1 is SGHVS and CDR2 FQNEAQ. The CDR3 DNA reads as TGTGCCAGCAGCTTAGGATCCGGGACAGGGGATCAGCCCCAGCATTTT. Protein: CASSLGSGTGDQPQHF.

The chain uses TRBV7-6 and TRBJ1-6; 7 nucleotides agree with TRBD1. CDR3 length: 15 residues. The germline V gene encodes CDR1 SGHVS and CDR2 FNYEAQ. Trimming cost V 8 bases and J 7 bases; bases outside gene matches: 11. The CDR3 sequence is CASALSTGINSPLHF. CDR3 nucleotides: TGTGCCAGCGCACTCTCGACAGGGATAAATTCACCCCTCCACTTT.

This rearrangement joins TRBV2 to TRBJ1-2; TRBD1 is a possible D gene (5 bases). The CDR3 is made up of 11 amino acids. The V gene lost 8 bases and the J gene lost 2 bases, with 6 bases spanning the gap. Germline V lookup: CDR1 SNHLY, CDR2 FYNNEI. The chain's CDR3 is CASDRNYGYTF. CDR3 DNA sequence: TGTGCCAGCGACAGAAACTATGGCTACACCTTC.

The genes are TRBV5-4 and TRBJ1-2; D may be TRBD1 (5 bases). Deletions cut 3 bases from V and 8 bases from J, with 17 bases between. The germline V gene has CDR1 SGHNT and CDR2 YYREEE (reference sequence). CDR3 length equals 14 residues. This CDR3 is CASSSPGRGVGYTF. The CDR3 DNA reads TGTGCCAGCAGCTCCCCGGGACGGGGGGTCGGCTACACCTTC.

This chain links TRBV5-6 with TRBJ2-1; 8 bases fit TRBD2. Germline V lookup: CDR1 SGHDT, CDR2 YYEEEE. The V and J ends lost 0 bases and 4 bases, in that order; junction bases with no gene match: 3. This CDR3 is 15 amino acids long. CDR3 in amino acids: CASSLGSGGYNEQFF. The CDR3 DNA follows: TGTGCCAGCAGCTTGGGCAGCGGGGGTTACAATGAGCAGTTCTTC.

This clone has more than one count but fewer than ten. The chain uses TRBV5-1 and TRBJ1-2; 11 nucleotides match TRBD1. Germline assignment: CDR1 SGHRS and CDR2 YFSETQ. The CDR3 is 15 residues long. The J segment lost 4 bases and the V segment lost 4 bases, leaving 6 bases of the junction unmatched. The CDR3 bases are TGCGCCAGCAGCGTTGGACAGGGGGCCGGCTATGGCTACACCTTC. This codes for CASSVGQGAGYGYTF.

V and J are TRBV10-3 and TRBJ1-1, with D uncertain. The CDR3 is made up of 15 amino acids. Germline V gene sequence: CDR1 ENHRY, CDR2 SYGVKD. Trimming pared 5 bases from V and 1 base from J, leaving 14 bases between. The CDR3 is CAISPTDLANTEAFF. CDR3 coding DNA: TGTGCCATCAGTCCAACGGACTTAGCGAACACTGAAGCTTTCTTT.

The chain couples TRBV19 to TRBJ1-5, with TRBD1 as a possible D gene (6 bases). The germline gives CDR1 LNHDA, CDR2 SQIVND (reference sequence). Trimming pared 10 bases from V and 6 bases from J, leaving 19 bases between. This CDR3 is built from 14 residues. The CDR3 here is CATERGGFTQPQHF. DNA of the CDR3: TGTGCCACCGAGAGGGGGGGGTTTACTCAGCCCCAGCATTTT. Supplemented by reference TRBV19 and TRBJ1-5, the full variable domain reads DGGITQSPKYLFRKEGQNVTLSCEQNLNHDAMYWYRQDPGQGLRLIYYSQIVNDFQKGDIAEGYSVSREKKESFPLTVTSAQKNPTAFYLCATERGGFTQPQHFGDGTRLSIL.

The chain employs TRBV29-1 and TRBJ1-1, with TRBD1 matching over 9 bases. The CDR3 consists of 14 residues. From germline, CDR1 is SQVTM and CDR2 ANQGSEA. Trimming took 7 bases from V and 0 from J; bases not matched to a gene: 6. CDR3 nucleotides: TGCAGCGGGGGACAGGGTGGCTTGAACACTGAAGCTTTCTTT. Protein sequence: CSGGQGGLNTEAFF.

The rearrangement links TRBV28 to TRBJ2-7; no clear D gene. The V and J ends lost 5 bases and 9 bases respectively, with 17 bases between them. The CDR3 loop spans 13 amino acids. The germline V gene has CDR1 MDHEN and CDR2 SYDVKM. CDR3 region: CASSAPGPFVQYF. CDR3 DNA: TGTGCCAGCAGTGCTCCGGGTCCCTTCGTGCAGTACTTC. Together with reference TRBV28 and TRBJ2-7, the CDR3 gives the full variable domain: DVKVTQSSRYLVKRTGEKVFLECVQDMDHENMFWYRQDPGLGLRLIYFSYDVKMKEKGDIPEGYSVSREKKERFSLILESASTNQTSMYLCASSAPGPFVQYFGPGTRLTVT.